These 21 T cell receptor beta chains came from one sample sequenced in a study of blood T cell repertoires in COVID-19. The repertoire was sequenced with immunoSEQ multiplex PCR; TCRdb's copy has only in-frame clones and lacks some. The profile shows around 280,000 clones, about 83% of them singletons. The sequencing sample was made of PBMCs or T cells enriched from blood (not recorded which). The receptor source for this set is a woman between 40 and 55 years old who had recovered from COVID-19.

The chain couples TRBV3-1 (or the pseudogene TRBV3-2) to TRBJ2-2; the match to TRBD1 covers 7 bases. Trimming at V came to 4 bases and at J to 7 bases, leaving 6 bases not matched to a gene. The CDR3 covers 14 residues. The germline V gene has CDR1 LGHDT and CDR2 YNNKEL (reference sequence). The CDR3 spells CASSLLDRDGELFF. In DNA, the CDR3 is TGTGCCAGCAGCCTATTAGACAGGGACGGGGAGCTGTTTTTT.

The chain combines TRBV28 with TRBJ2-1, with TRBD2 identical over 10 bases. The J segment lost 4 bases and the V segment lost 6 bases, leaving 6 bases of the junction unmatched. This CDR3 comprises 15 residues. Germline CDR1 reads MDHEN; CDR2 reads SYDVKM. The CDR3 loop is CASRLAGTVYNEQFF. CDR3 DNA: TGTGCCAGCAGACTAGCGGGAACTGTATACAATGAGCAGTTCTTC.

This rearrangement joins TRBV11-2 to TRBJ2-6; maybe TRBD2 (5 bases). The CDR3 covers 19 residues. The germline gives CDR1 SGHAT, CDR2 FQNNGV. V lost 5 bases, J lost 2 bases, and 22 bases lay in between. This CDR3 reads CASSGGVGIKLTGANVLTF. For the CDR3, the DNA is TGTGCCAGCAGCGGAGGAGTGGGGATAAAGCTTACTGGGGCCAACGTCCTGACTTTC.

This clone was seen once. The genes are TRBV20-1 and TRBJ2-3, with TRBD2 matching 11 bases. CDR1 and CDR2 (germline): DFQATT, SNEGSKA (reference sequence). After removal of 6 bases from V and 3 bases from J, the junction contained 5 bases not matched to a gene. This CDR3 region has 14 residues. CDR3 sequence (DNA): TGCAGTGCCAGTAGCGGGAGGGCTACAGATACGCAGTATTTT. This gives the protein CSASSGRATDTQYF.

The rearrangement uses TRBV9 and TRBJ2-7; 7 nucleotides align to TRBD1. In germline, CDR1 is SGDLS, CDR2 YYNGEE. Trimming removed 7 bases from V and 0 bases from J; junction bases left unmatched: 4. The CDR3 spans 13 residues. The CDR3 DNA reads TGTGCCAGCGCCGGACAGGCCTCCTACGAGCAGTACTTC. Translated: CASAGQASYEQYF.

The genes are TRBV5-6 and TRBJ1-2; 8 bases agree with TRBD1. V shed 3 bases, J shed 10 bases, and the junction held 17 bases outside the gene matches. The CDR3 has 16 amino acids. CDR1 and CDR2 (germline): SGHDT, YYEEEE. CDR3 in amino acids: CASSSSRQGLKGAYTF. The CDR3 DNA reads TGTGCCAGCAGCTCCTCGAGACAGGGGTTAAAGGGTGCCTACACCTTC. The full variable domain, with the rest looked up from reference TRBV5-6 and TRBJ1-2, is DAGVTQSPTHLIKTRGQQVTLRCSPKSGHDTVSWYQQALGQGPQFIFQYYEEEERQRGNFPDRFSGHQFPNYSSELNVNALLLGDSALYLCASSSSRQGLKGAYTFGSGTRLTVV.

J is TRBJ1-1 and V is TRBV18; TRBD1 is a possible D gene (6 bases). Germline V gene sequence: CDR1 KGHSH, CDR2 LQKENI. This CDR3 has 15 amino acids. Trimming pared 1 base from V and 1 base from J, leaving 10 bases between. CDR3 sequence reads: CASSPRVQGNTEAFF. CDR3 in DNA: TGTGCCAGCTCACCACGGGTACAGGGGAACACTGAAGCTTTCTTT.

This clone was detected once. DNA of the CDR3: TGTGCCAGCAGCGGGACTAGCGGGGCCCGGGCCTACGAGCAGTACTTC. It yields the protein CASSGTSGARAYEQYF. V usage is TRBV9 and J usage is TRBJ2-7; 12 nucleotides agree with TRBD2. This CDR3 comprises 16 residues. V lost 3 bases, J lost 2 bases, and 6 bases stayed unmatched. Germline assignment: CDR1 SGDLS and CDR2 YYNGEE.

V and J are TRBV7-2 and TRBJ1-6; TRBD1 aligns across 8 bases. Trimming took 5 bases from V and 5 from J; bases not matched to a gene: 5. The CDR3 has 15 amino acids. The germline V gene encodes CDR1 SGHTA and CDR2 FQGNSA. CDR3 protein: CASSPRGLDNSPLHF. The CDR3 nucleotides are TGTGCCAGCAGCCCCAGGGGGCTCGATAATTCACCCCTCCACTTT. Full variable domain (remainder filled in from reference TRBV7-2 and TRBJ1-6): GAGVSQSPSNKVTEKGKDVELRCDPISGHTALYWYRQSLGQGLEFLIYFQGNSAPDKSGLPSDRFSAERTGGSVSTLTIQRTQQEDSAVYLCASSPRGLDNSPLHFGNGTRLTVT.

The DNA for the CDR3 is TGTGCCAGCAGTTTAATCGGCAGGGGGAGGGAAAAACTGTTTTTT. Its translation is CASSLIGRGREKLFF. This chain connects TRBV28 to TRBJ1-4, with 7 nucleotides matching TRBD1. Germline V lookup: CDR1 MDHEN, CDR2 SYDVKM. J lost 8 bases, V lost 2 bases, and 8 bases had no gene match. This CDR3 contains 15 residues.

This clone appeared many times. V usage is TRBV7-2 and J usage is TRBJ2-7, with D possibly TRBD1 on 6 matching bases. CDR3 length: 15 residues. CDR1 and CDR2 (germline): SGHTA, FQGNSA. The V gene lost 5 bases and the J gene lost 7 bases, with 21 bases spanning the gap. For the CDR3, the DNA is TGTGCCAGCAGCCCAGCCGGAGCAGGGGACCGGGAGCAGTACTTC. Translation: CASSPAGAGDREQYF.

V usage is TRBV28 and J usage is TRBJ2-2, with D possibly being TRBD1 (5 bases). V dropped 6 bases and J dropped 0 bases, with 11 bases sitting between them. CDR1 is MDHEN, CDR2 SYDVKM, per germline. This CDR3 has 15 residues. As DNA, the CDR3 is TGTGCCAGCAGCGCACAGGTAGCGAACACCGGGGAGCTGTTTTTT. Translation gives CASSAQVANTGELFF.

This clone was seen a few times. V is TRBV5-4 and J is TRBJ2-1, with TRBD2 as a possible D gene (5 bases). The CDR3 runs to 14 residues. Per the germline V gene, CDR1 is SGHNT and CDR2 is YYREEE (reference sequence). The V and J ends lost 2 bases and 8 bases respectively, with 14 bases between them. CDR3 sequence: CASSLRKGSDEQFF. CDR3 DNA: TGTGCCAGCAGCTTAAGAAAAGGGAGCGATGAGCAGTTCTTC.

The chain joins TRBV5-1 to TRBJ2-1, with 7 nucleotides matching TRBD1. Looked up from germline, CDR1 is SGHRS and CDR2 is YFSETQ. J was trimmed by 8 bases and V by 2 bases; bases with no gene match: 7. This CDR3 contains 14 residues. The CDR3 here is CASSLGTARDEQFF. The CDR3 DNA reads TGCGCCAGCAGCTTAGGGACAGCACGTGATGAGCAGTTCTTC.

DNA for the CDR3: TGTGCCAGCATCACGGGACAAATCAATCAGCCCCAGCATTTT. Residues: CASITGQINQPQHF. The gene calls are TRBV28 and TRBJ1-5, with a weak D call TRBD1 (6 bases). Deletions cut 7 bases from V and 3 bases from J, with 13 bases between. Per the germline V gene, CDR1 is MDHEN and CDR2 is SYDVKM. This CDR3 region has 14 residues.

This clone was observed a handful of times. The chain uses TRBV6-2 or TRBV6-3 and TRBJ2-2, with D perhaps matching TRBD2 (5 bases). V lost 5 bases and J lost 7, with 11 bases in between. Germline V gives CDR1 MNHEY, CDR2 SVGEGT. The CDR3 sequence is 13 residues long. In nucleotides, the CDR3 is TGTGCCAGCAGTAACGGACGGGACGGGGAGCTGTTTTTT. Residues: CASSNGRDGELFF.

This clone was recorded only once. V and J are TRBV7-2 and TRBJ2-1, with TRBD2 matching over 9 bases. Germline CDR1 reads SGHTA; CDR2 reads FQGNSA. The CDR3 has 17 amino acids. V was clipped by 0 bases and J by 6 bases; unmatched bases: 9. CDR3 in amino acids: CASSLAGAGGPINEQFF. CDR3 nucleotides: TGTGCCAGCAGCTTAGCGGGGGCGGGAGGGCCCATCAATGAGCAGTTCTTC.

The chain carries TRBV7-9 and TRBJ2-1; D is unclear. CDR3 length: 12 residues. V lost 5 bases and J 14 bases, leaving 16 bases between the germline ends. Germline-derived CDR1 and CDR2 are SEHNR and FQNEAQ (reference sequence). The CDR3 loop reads CASSPGRVWEFF. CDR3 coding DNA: TGTGCCAGCAGCCCCGGTCGGGTTTGGGAGTTCTTC.

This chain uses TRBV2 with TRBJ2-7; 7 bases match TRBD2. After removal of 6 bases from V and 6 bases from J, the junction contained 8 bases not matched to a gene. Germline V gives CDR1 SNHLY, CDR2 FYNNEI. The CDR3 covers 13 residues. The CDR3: CASRAGPGGEQYF. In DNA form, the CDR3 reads TGTGCCAGCAGGGCAGGTCCGGGAGGCGAGCAGTACTTC.

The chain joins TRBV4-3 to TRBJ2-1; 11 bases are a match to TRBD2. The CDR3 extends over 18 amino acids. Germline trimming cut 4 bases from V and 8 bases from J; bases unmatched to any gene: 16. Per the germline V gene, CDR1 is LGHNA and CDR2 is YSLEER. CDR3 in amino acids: CASSLELTSGRMGDEQFF. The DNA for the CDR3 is TGCGCCAGCAGCCTAGAGCTCACTAGCGGGAGAATGGGGGATGAGCAGTTCTTC.

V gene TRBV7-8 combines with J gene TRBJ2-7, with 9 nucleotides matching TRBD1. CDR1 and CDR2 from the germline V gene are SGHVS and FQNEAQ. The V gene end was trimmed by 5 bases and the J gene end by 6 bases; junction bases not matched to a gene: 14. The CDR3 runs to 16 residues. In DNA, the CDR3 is TGTGCCAGCAGCGTTTGGGGACAGGGCGGAACGGGCGAGCAGTACTTC. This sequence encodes CASSVWGQGGTGEQYF.